This is a list of T cell receptor beta chains from one sample in a study of shared clonotypes between healthy human individuals. Clones were sequenced by immunoSEQ multiplex PCR, and TCRdb holds only the in-frame ones, with some missing. There are 550,000 to 850,000 clones in the sample; around 77% occur only once, and approximately 1.8% lies in the top ten. Input material: memory CD4+ T cells sorted from blood. Every receptor here comes from a woman aged 25 to 45 in good health. CDR3s include the opening cysteine and the closing phenylalanine or tryptophan. D genes are given only for firm matches. Clone size, where shown, is once, few, many, or a class for clones that have expanded.

d_gene: TRBD1; j_gene: TRBJ2-2; abundance: .; v_gene: TRBV5-4; CDR3aa: CATRPWGQMNTGELFF; CDR3nt: TGTGCCACTCGCCCCTGGGGACAGATGAACACCGGGGAGCTGTTTTTT
d_gene: TRBD2; j_gene: TRBJ2-7; abundance: .; v_gene: TRBV5-1; CDR3aa: CASSLGGSSYEQYF; CDR3nt: TGCGCCAGCAGCTTAGGCGGGAGCTCCTACGAGCAGTACTTC
d_gene: TRBD1; j_gene: TRBJ1-5; abundance: few; v_gene: TRBV28; CDR3aa: CASSLGQRHQPQHF; CDR3nt: TGTGCCAGCAGTTTGGGACAGCGACATCAGCCCCAGCATTTT
d_gene: TRBD1; j_gene: TRBJ1-1; abundance: many; v_gene: TRBV5-1; CDR3aa: CASSFQGANTEAFF; CDR3nt: TGCGCCAGCAGCTTCCAGGGGGCGAACACTGAAGCTTTCTTT
d_gene: .; j_gene: TRBJ1-2; abundance: once; v_gene: TRBV2; CDR3aa: CASGSGYGYTF; CDR3nt: TGTGCCAGCGGGTCCGGCTATGGCTACACCTTC
d_gene: .; j_gene: TRBJ1-3; abundance: .; v_gene: TRBV7-9; CDR3aa: CASETGTRGNTIYF; CDR3nt: TGTGCCAGCGAAACCGGGACACGAGGAAACACCATATATTTT
d_gene: .; j_gene: TRBJ2-1; abundance: few; v_gene: TRBV6-5; CDR3aa: CASNRRVPHLNEQFF; CDR3nt: TGTGCCAGCAACAGAAGAGTACCACACTTGAATGAGCAGTTCTTC
d_gene: .; j_gene: TRBJ1-1; abundance: .; v_gene: TRBV9; CDR3aa: CASSPRNVGKAEAFF; CDR3nt: TGTGCCAGCAGCCCCCGAAATGTGGGAAAAGCTGAAGCTTTCTTT
d_gene: .; j_gene: TRBJ2-5; abundance: .; v_gene: TRBV7-3; CDR3aa: CASSYTARETQYF; CDR3nt: TGTGCCAGCAGCTACACAGCCCGGGAGACCCAGTACTTC
d_gene: .; j_gene: TRBJ1-3; abundance: once; v_gene: TRBV28; CDR3aa: CASSLETGNTIYF; CDR3nt: TGTGCCAGCAGTTTGGAAACGGGAAACACCATATATTTT
d_gene: TRBD2; j_gene: TRBJ2-7; abundance: .; v_gene: TRBV5-1; CDR3aa: CASSTLAGPTYEQYF; CDR3nt: TGCGCCAGTTCGACTTTAGCGGGCCCGACCTACGAGCAGTACTTC
d_gene: .; j_gene: TRBJ2-5; abundance: .; v_gene: TRBV18; CDR3aa: CASSERRETQYF; CDR3nt: TGTGCCAGCTCAGAGAGGAGGGAGACCCAGTACTTC
d_gene: .; j_gene: TRBJ2-1; abundance: .; v_gene: TRBV2; CDR3aa: CASRDFGSGINEQFF; CDR3nt: TGTGCCAGCAGGGATTTCGGGAGCGGTATTAATGAGCAGTTCTTC
d_gene: .; j_gene: TRBJ1-4; abundance: .; v_gene: TRBV5-5; CDR3aa: CASSLFSESGEKLFF; CDR3nt: TGTGCCAGCAGCTTGTTTTCCGAAAGTGGAGAAAAACTGTTTTTT
d_gene: .; j_gene: TRBJ2-1; abundance: .; v_gene: TRBV6-1; CDR3aa: CASGRYNEQFF; CDR3nt: TGTGCCAGCGGCAGATACAATGAGCAGTTCTTC